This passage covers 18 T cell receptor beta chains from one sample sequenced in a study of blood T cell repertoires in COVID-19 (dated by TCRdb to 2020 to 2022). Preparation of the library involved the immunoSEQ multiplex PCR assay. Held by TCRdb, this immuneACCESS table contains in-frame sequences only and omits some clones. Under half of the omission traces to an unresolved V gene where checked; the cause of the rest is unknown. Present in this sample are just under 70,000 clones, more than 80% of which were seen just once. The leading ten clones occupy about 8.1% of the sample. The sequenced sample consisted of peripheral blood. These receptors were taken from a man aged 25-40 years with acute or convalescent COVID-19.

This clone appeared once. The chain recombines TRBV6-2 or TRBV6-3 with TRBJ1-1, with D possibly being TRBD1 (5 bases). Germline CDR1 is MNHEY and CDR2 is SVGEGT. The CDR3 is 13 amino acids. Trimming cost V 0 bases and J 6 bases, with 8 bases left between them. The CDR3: CASSYSTTAEAFF. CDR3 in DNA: TGTGCCAGCAGTTACTCGACGACAGCTGAAGCTTTCTTT.

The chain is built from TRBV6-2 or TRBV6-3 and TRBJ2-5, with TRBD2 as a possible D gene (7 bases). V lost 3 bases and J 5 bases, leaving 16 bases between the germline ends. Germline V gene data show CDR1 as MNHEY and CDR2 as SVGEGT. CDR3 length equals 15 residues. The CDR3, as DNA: TGTGCCAGCAGTTATAGGGGGGGCTCTGAGGAGACCCAGTACTTC. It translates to CASSYRGGSEETQYF.

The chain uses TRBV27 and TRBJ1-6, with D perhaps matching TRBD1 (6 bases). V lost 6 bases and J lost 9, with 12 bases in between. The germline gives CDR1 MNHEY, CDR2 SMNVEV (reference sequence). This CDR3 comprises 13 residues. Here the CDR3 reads CASRGGGGSPLHF. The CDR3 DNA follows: TGTGCCAGCAGAGGGGGGGGAGGTTCACCCCTCCACTTT.

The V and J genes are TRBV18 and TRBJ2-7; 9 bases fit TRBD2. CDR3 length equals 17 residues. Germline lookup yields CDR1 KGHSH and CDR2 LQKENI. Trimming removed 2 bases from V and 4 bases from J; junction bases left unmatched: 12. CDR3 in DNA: TGTGCCAGCTCACCAAGGGGTGGGCTAGCGGGAAGATACGAGCAGTACTTC. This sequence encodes CASSPRGGLAGRYEQYF. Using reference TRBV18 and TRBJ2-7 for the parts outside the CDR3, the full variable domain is NAGVMQNPRHLVRRRGQEARLRCSPMKGHSHVYWYRQLPEEGLKFMVYLQKENIIDESGMPKERFSAEFPKEGPSILRIQQVVRGDSAAYFCASSPRGGLAGRYEQYFGPGTRLTVT.

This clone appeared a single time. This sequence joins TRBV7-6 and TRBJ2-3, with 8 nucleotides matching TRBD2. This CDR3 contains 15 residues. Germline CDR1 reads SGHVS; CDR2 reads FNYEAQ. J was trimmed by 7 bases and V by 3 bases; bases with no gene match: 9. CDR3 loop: CASSFRASGSYTQYF. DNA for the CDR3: TGTGCCAGCAGCTTTCGGGCAAGCGGGAGCTATACGCAGTATTTT.

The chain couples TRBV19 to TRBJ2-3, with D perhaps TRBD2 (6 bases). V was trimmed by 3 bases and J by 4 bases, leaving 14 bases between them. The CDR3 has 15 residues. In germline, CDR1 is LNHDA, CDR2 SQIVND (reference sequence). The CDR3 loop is CASSILAFGPDTQYF. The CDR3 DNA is TGTGCCAGTAGTATCCTAGCGTTTGGTCCAGATACGCAGTATTTT.

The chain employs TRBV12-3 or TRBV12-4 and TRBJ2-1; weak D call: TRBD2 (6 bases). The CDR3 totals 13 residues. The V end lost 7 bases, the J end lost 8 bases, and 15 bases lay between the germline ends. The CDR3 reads CASTIQEGHEQFF. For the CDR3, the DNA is TGTGCCAGCACCATTCAGGAGGGCCATGAGCAGTTCTTC.

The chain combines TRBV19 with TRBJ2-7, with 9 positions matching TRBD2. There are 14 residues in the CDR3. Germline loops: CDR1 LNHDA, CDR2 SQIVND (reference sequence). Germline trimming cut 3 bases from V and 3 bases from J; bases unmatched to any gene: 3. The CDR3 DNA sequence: TGTGCCAGTAGTATGGCGGGAGGGTTCTACGAGCAGTACTTC. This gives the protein CASSMAGGFYEQYF.

The CDR3 DNA is TGTGCCAGCACAGAAGGTCTAGCCAGAGCCGGGGAGCTGTTTTTT. Its translation is CASTEGLARAGELFF. V is TRBV9 and J is TRBJ2-2; D may be TRBD2 (5 bases). V gave up 6 bases and J gave up 6 bases, with 18 bases separating them. This CDR3 region has 15 residues. The germline CDR1 and CDR2 sequences are SGDLS and YYNGEE.

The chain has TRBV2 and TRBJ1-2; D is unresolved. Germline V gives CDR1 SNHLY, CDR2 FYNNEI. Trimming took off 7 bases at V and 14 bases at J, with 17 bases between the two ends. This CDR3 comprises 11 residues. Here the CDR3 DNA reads TGTGCCAGCATCGGACTCCATGTACCAACCTTC. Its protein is CASIGLHVPTF. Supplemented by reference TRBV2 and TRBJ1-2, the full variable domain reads EPEVTQTPSHQVTQMGQEVILRCVPISNHLYFYWYRQILGQKVEFLVSFYNNEISEKSEIFDDQFSVERPDGSNFTLKIRSTKLEDSAMYFCASIGLHVPTFGSGTRLTVV.

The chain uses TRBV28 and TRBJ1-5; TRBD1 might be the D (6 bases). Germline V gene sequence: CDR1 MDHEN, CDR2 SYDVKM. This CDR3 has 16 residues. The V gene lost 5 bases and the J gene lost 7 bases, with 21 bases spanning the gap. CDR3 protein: CASSRRDKAQRQPQHF. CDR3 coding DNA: TGTGCCAGCAGTCGCCGGGACAAGGCCCAAAGACAGCCCCAGCATTTT.

The DNA of the CDR3 is TGCGCCAGCAGCTTAATTACAGGGGCGGATACGCAGTATTTT. This sequence encodes CASSLITGADTQYF. The genes are TRBV5-1 and TRBJ2-3, with 7 nucleotides matching TRBD1. CDR3 length equals 14 residues. With 2 bases clipped from V and 6 bases from J, the junction kept 6 bases outside the gene matches. Germline assignment: CDR1 SGHRS and CDR2 YFSETQ.

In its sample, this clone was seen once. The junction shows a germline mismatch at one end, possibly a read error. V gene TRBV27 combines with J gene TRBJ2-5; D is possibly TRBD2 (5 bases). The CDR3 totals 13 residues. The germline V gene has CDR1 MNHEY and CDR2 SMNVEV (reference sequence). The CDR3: CASSFLGGETRYF. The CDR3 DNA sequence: TGTGCCAGCAGTTTCTTAGGAGGAGAGACCCGGTACTTC.

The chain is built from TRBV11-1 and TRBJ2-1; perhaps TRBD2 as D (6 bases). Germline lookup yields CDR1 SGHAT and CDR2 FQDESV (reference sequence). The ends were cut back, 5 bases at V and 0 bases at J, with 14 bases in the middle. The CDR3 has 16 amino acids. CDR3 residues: CASSPGTWSSYNEQFF. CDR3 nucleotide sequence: TGTGCCAGCAGCCCCGGGACTTGGAGCTCCTACAATGAGCAGTTCTTC.

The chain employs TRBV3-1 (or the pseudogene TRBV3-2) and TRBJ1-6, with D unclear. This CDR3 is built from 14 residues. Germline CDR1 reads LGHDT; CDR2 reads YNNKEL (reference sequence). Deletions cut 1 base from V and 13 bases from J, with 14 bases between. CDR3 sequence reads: CASSQADILGPLHF. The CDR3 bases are TGTGCCAGCAGCCAAGCAGACATTTTGGGTCCCCTCCACTTT.

CDR3 amino acids: CASSSTGGEQFF. Written as DNA, the CDR3 is TGTGCCAGCAGCTCGACGGGGGGTGAGCAGTTCTTC. The chain joins TRBV9 to TRBJ2-1, with 7 bases that match TRBD2. The CDR3 is 12 residues long. Germline V lookup: CDR1 SGDLS, CDR2 YYNGEE. The junction had 4 bases not matched to a gene; V was cut back by 4 bases and J by 9 bases.

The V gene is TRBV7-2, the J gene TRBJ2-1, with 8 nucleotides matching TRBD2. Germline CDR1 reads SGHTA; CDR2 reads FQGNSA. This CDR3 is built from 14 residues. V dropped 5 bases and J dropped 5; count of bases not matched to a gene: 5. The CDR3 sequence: CASSKGLGDNEQFF. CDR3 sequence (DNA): TGTGCCAGCAGCAAGGGACTAGGGGACAATGAGCAGTTCTTC.

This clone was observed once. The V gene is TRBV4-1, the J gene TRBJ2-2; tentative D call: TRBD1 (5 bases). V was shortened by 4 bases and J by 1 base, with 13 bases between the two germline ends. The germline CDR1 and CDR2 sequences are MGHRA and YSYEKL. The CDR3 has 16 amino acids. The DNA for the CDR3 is TGCGCCAGCAGCCGCCAGGACATCGGGAACACCGGGGAGCTGTTTTTT. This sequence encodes CASSRQDIGNTGELFF.